The T cell receptor beta chain under discussion was sequenced for a study of blood T cell repertoires in COVID-19. Using immunoSEQ multiplex PCR, the repertoire was profiled, and TCRdb retains in-frame clones only, with some absent. The table includes some 150,000 clones, about 90% detected once. This CDR3 contains 13 residues. Germline lookup yields CDR1 SQVTM and CDR2 ANQGSEA. V was shortened by 6 bases and J by 2 bases, with 11 bases between the two germline ends. The receptor comes from a man in his fifties or sixties with acute or convalescent COVID-19. The chain joins TRBV29-1 to TRBJ1-3; TRBD1 might be the D (6 bases). The source material was peripheral blood. The chain's CDR3 is CSVARTAGNTIYF. DNA of the CDR3: TGCAGCGTGGCTAGGACAGCTGGAAACACCATATATTTT.